This T cell receptor beta chain was obtained from a study of blood T cell repertoires in COVID-19. Study as a whole: The analysed material was cDNA or gDNA that came from T cells, B-cell-depleted T cells, or PBMCs.

The method was immunoSEQ multiplex PCR; TCRdb's version includes in-frame clones alone and lacks a portion of them. This sample has roughly 140,000 clones, with around 80% found just once. The CDR3 is made up of 14 amino acids. Germline lookup yields CDR1 GTSNPN and CDR2 SVGIG (reference sequence). Germline trimming cut 5 bases from V and 4 bases from J; bases unmatched to any gene: 10. The receptor's source is a man in his 60s with active or convalescent COVID-19. The sequencing input was peripheral blood. V gene TRBV30 combines with J gene TRBJ1-2, with 7 bases lining up with TRBD1. CDR3 sequence (DNA): TGTGCCTGGGGGAGACAGGGATCTGGCTATGGCTACACCTTC. Protein: CAWGRQGSGYGYTF. The full variable domain, rest sourced from reference TRBV30 and TRBJ1-2, is SQTIHQWPATLVQPVGSPLSLECTVEGTSNPNLYWYRQAAGRGLQLLFYSVGIGQISSEVPQNLSASRPQDRQFILSSKKLLLSDSGFYLCAWGRQGSGYGYTFGSGTRLTVV.